This T cell receptor beta chain originates from a study of T cells in Graves' hyperthyroidism and ophthalmopathy. CDR1 and CDR2 (germline): MNHNS, SASEGT. The CDR3 is 13 amino acids. V lost 8 bases and J lost 7; bases outside the gene matches: 7. RNA transcripts served as the template for amplifying TCR beta CDR3 regions. Researchers ran a first-round RT-PCR on the TCR CDR3 using the HTBI primer set. TCRdb ran MiXCR on the multiplex PCR reads and lists one entry per CDR3 protein. The sample comprises about 460,000 distinct CDR3 sequences, approximately 23% of which are singletons, and roughly 49% rests with the top ten. This clonotype was picked up a small number of times.

The V call is TRBV6-1, the J call TRBJ2-1, with 8 bases fitting TRBD2. The sample consisted of blood. The source is a woman aged 70 to 79 with Graves' ophthalmopathy. DNA for the CDR3: TGTGCCAGCTTAGCGGGGTCTCGGAATGAGCAGTTCTTC. Translated: CASLAGSRNEQFF.